This T cell receptor (beta chain) was sequenced during a study of somatic mutations in cytotoxic T cells in rheumatoid arthritis. Study in general: Several of the V beta antibody-stained T-cell populations were flow-sorted at nearly 100% purity; V beta1+ cells were among them and were sequenced for TCRB.

The sample holds a few counts of this clone. No antigen is known for it. The data were produced by immunoSEQ multiplex PCR, yet TCRdb's version contains in-frame clones alone and is incomplete. The data hold 7,000 to 9,500 clones, with 75% to 80% observed a single time. With 2 bases removed from V and 0 bases from J, the gap between germline ends came to 5 bases. The CDR3 is 14 amino acids. Germline CDR1 and CDR2: MNHEY and SVGAGI. Study-wide points: In about an eighth of the roughly 65 patients, the largest CD8+ clone exceeded 20% of CD8+ cells. Unknown were the antigen targets of the expanded CD8+ clones. In rheumatoid arthritis patients, the slight underrepresentation of TRBV07 was not adjusted for multiple comparisons.

What was sequenced was CD8+ T cells sorted from blood. The clonotype originates from an adult with rheumatoid arthritis. This sequence joins TRBV6-5 and TRBJ1-3; no firm D call. The CDR3 protein is CASSYGISGNTIYF. CDR3 bases: TGTGCCAGCAGTTACGGGATCTCTGGAAACACCATATATTTT.